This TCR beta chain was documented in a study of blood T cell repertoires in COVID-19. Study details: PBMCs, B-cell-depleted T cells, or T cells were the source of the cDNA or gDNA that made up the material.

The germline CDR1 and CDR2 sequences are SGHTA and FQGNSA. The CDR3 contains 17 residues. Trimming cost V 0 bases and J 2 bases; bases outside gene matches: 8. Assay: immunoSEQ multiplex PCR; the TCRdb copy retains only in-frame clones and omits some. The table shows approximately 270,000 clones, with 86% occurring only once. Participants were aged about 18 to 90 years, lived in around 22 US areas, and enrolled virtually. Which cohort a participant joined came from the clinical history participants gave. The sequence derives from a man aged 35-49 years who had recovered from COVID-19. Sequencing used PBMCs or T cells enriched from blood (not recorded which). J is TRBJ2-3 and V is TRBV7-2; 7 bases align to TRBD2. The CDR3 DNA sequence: TGTGCCAGCAGCTTAGCTACACGGGGGGACTTCACAGATACGCAGTATTTT. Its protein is CASSLATRGDFTDTQYF.